This TCR beta chain stems from a study of blood T cells in healthy people across ages. Study outcomes and limitations: It was held that diversity estimates obtained from one million T cells represented underestimates. In older individuals, TCR beta diversity per million T cells was lower, falling roughly linearly with age.

For this clonotype: Its antigen is not identified.

This CDR3 comprises 14 residues. The ends lost 3 bases at V and 5 bases at J; junction bases unmatched: 5. CDR1 is DFQATT and CDR2 is SNEGSKA in the germline V gene (reference sequence). Primed by a sample-barcoded 5' primer and a J-beta primer mix, a second PCR proceeded for roughly 7 to 11 cycles. TCRdb re-analysed the 5' RACE reads in MiXCR, keeping a single row per CDR3 protein. Of over a million distinct CDR3 sequences listed, around 55% are singletons. The specimen was blood. V gene TRBV20-1 combines with J gene TRBJ2-1, with TRBD2 matching 9 bases. The TCR originated in a man aged 18 to 35 in good health. CDR3 sequence (DNA): TGCAGTGCTAGCAGCGGGGGGTATGACAATGAGCAGTTCTTC. This gives the protein CSASSGGYDNEQFF.